This TCR beta chain emerged from a study of technical replicates of blood from several donors. The length of the CDR3 is 14 residues. Germline V gives CDR1 MGHRA, CDR2 YSYEKL. J lost 5 bases, V lost 6 bases, and 6 bases had no gene match. Measured with immunoSEQ multiplex PCR; TCRdb has only the in-frame clones, and not every one. Of some 80,000 clones listed, around 97% are singletons. The sequence derives from a human donor in good health. Sequencing used T cells isolated from PBMCs. The J gene is TRBJ2-7, the V gene TRBV4-1, with 11 bases matching TRBD1. The CDR3 nucleotides are TGCGCCAGCAGGTACGGACAGGGGGCCCACGAGCAGTACTTC. Residues: CASRYGQGAHEQYF.